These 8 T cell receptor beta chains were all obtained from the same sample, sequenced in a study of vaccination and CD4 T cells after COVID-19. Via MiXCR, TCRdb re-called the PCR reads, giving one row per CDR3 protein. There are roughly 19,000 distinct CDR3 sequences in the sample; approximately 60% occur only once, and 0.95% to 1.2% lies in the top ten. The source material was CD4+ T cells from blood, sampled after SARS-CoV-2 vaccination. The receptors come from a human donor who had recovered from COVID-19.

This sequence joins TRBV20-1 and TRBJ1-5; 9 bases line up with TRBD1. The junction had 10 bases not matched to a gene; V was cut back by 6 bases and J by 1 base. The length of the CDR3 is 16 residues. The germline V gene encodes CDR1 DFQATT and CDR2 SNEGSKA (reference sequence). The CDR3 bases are TGCAGTGCCAGTCCCGGGACAGGGACCAGCAATCAGCCCCAGCATTTT. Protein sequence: CSASPGTGTSNQPQHF.

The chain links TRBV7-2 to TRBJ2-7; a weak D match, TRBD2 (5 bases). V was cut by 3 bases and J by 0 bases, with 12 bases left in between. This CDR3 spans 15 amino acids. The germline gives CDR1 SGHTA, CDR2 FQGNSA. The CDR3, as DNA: TGTGCCAGCAGCTTCATAGCGTTAAGCTCCTACGAGCAGTACTTC. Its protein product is CASSFIALSSYEQYF.

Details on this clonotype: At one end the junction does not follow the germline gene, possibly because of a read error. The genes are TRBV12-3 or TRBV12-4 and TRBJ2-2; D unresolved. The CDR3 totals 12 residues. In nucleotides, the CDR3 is TGTGCTAGCAGGTCCTTAAGAGGGGAGCTGTTTTTT. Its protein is CASRSLRGELFF.

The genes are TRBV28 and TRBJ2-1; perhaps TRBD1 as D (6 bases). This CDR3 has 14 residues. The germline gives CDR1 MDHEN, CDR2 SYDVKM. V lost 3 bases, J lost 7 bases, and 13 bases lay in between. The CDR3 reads CASSFGGAINEQFF. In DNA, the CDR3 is TGTGCCAGCAGTTTTGGGGGCGCGATAAATGAGCAGTTCTTC.

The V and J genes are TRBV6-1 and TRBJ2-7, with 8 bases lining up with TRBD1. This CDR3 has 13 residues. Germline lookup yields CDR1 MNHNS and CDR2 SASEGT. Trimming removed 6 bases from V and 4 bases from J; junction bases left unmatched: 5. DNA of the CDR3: TGTGCCAGCAGGATTTACAGGGGGTACGAGCAGTACTTC. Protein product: CASRIYRGYEQYF.

This chain's CDR3 is CASRNQAGTDTQYF. DNA for the CDR3: TGTGCCAGCAGGAATCAGGCGGGGACAGATACGCAGTATTTT. The chain joins TRBV7-9 to TRBJ2-3, with D tentatively TRBD2 (6 bases). Germline lookup yields CDR1 SEHNR and CDR2 FQNEAQ (reference sequence). This CDR3 contains 14 residues. V was trimmed by 6 bases and J by 3 bases, leaving 13 bases between them.

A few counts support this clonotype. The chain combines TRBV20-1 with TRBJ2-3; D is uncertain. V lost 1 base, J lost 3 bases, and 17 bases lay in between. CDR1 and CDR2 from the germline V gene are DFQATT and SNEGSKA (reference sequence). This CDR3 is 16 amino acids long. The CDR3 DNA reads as TGCAGTGCTAGAGTTTCCCGTTTTATAGGAACAGATACGCAGTATTTT. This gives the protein CSARVSRFIGTDTQYF.

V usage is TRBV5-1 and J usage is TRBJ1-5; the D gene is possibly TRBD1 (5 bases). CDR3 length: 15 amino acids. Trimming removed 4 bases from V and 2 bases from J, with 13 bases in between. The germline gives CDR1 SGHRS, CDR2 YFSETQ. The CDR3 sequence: CASSVSTGRNQPQHF. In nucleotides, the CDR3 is TGCGCCAGCAGCGTCTCGACGGGGCGCAATCAGCCCCAGCATTTT.